Each of the 4 T cell receptor beta chains below was sequenced from the same sample in a study of T cell responses to AZD1222 COVID-19 vaccine. The assay was immunoSEQ multiplex PCR, and TCRdb's table has in-frame clones only and misses some. The sample holds some 99,000 clones, roughly nine tenths seen once. The material was peripheral blood, obtained on day 0 of AZD1222 vaccination. Receptors were obtained from an adult in good health.

The chain carries TRBV30 and TRBJ2-7; D possibly uses TRBD1 or TRBD2 (6 bases each). The V and J ends lost 3 bases and 6 bases respectively, with 18 bases between them. Per germline, CDR1 GTSNPN and CDR2 SVGIG (reference sequence). The CDR3 loop spans 14 amino acids. This chain's CDR3 is CAWSIEGGWSEQYF. In nucleotides, the CDR3 is TGTGCCTGGAGCATAGAGGGGGGCTGGTCCGAGCAGTACTTC. Filled out from reference TRBV30 and TRBJ2-7, the complete variable domain reads SQTIHQWPATLVQPVGSPLSLECTVEGTSNPNLYWYRQAAGRGLQLLFYSVGIGQISSEVPQNLSASRPQDRQFILSSKKLLLSDSGFYLCAWSIEGGWSEQYFGPGTRLTVT.

This rearrangement joins TRBV19 to TRBJ2-7; 9 bases map to TRBD1. The V gene end was trimmed by 5 bases and the J gene end by 3 bases; junction bases not matched to a gene: 8. CDR1 is LNHDA and CDR2 is SQIVND in the germline V gene (reference sequence). The CDR3 is made up of 15 amino acids. DNA for the CDR3: TGTGCCAGTAGTCTGGGGGACAGGGCGATCTACGAGCAGTACTTC. Translating it yields CASSLGDRAIYEQYF.

The V and J genes are TRBV5-4 and TRBJ2-5, with TRBD2 matching 7 bases. In germline, CDR1 is SGHNT, CDR2 YYREEE (reference sequence). With 7 bases clipped from V and 4 bases from J, the junction kept 10 bases outside the gene matches. The CDR3 extends over 14 amino acids. CDR3 nucleotide sequence: TGTGCCAGCTGCGACTTATGGGGGGGAGAGACCCAGTACTTC. It yields the protein CASCDLWGGETQYF. The full variable domain, completed using reference TRBV5-4 and TRBJ2-5, is ETGVTQSPTHLIKTRGQQVTLRCSSQSGHNTVSWYQQALGQGPQFIFQYYREEENGRGNFPPRFSGLQFPNYSSELNVNALELDDSALYLCASCDLWGGETQYFGPGTRLLVL.

The chain carries TRBV7-8 and TRBJ2-3, with TRBD2 matching over 7 bases. The CDR3 has 16 residues. J gave up 5 bases and V 2 bases, and 10 bases lay outside the gene matches. Germline V gene data show CDR1 as SGHVS and CDR2 as FQNEAQ. The CDR3 spells CASSLKGAGAGDTQYF. CDR3 in DNA: TGTGCCAGCAGCTTAAAAGGGGCGGGAGCGGGAGATACGCAGTATTTT. Combining the CDR3 with reference TRBV7-8 and TRBJ2-3 gives the whole variable domain GAGVSQSPRYKVAKRGQDVALRCDPISGHVSLFWYQQALGQGPEFLTYFQNEAQLDKSGLPSDRFFAERPEGSVSTLKIQRTQQEDSAVYLCASSLKGAGAGDTQYFGPGTRLTVL.